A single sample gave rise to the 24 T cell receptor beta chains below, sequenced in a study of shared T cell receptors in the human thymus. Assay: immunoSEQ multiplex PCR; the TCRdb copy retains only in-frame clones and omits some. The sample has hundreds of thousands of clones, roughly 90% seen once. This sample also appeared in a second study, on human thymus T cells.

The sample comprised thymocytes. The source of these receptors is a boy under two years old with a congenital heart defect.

This CDR3 is CASSLGPDQETQYF. CDR3 sequence (DNA): TGTGCCAGCAGCTTAGGGCCAGACCAAGAGACCCAGTACTTC. V is TRBV7-9 and J is TRBJ2-5; D is undetermined. This CDR3 has 14 residues. Trimming removed 1 base from V and 0 bases from J, with 6 bases in between. CDR1 is SEHNR, CDR2 FQNEAQ, per germline (reference sequence).

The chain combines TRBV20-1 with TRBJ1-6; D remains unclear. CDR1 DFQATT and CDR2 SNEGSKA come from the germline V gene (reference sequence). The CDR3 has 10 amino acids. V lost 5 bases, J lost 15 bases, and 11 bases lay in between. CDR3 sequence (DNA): TGCAGTGCTCAGGCCGGCGTCCTCCACTTT. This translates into CSAQAGVLHF.

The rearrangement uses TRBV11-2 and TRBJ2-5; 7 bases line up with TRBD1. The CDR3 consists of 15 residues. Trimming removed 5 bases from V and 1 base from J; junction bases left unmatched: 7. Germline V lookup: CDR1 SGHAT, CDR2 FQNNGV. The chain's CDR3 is CASSPTGQSQETQYF. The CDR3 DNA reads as TGTGCCAGCAGCCCGACGGGACAGTCCCAAGAGACCCAGTACTTC.

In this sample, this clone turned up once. The CDR3 coding sequence is TGTGCCAGCAGCTTGGCGGGAGGGCCCTACAAGAAGAACACCGGGGAGCTGTTTTTT. This encodes CASSLAGGPYKKNTGELFF. The V and J genes are TRBV7-8 and TRBJ2-2; 9 bases map to TRBD2. From germline, CDR1 is SGHVS and CDR2 FQNEAQ. The junction had 12 bases not matched to a gene; V was cut back by 3 bases and J by 1 base. The CDR3 runs 19 residues.

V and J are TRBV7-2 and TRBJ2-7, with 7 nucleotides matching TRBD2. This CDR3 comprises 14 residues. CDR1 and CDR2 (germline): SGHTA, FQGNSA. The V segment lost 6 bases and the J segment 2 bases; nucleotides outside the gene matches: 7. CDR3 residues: CASSPLAGAYEQYF. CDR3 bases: TGTGCCAGCAGTCCCCTTGCGGGGGCCTACGAGCAGTACTTC.

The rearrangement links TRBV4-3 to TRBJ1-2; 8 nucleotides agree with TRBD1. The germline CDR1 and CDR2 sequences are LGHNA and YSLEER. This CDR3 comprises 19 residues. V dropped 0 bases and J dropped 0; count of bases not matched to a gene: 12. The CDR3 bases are TGCGCCAGCAGCCAAGATGGGGGGGACAGGTTAGACTCTAACTATGGCTACACCTTC. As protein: CASSQDGGDRLDSNYGYTF.

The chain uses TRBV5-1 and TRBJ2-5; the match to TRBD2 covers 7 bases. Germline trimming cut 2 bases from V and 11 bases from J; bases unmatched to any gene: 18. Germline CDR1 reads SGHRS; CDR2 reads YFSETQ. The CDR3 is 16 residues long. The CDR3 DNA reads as TGCGCCAGCAGCTTTTGGGAGGGAGGGTCCCCTGGGGAGCAGTACTTC. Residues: CASSFWEGGSPGEQYF. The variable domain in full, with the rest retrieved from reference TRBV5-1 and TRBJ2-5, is KAGVTQTPRYLIKTRGQQVTLSCSPISGHRSVSWYQQTPGQGLQFLFEYFSETQRNKGNFPGRFSGRQFSNSRSEMNVSTLELGDSALYLCASSFWEGGSPGEQYFGPGTRLLVL.

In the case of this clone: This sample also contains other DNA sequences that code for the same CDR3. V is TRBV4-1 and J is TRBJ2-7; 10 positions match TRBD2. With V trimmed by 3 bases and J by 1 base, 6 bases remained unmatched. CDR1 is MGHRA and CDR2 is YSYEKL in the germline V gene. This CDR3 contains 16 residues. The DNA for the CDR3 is TGCGCCAGCAGCCAGGATAGGACTAGCGGTTCCTACGAGCAGTACTTC. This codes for CASSQDRTSGSYEQYF.

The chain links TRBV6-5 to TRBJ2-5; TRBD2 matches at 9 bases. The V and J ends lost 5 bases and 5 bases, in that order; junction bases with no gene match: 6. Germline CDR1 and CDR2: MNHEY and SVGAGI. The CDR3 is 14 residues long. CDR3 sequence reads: CASSHGLAPETQYF. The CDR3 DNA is TGTGCCAGCAGTCATGGACTAGCGCCGGAGACCCAGTACTTC.

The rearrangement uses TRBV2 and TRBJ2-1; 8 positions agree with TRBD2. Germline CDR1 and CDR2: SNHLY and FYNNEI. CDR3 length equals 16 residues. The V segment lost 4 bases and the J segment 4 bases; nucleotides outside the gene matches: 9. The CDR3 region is CASSGVIAGPYNEQFF. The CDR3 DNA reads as TGTGCCAGCAGTGGGGTTATAGCGGGGCCATACAATGAGCAGTTCTTC.

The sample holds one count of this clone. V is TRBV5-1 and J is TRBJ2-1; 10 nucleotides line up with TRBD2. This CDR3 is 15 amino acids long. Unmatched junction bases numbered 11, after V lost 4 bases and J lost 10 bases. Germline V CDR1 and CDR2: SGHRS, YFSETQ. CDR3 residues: CASSGGSGRAREQFF. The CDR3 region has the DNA TGCGCCAGCAGCGGAGGGAGCGGGAGGGCCCGGGAGCAGTTCTTC.

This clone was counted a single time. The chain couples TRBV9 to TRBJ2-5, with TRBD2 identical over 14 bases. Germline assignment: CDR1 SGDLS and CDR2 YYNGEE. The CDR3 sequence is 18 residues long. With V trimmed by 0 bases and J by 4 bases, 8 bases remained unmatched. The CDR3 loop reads CASSVGLAGGDTRETQYF. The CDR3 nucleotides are TGTGCCAGCAGCGTAGGACTAGCGGGAGGGGACACGAGAGAGACCCAGTACTTC.

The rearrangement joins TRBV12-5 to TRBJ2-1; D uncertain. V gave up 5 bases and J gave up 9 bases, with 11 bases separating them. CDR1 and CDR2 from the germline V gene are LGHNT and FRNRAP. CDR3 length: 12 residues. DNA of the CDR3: TGTGCTAGTGGTCTAAACGACATTGAGCAGTTCTTC. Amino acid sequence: CASGLNDIEQFF.

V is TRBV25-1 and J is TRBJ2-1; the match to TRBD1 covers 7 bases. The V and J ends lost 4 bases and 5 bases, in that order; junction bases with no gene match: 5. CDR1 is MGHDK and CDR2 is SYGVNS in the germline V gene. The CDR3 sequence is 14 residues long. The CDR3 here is CASSGPTGHNEQFF. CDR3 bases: TGTGCCAGCAGTGGTCCGACAGGGCACAATGAGCAGTTCTTC.

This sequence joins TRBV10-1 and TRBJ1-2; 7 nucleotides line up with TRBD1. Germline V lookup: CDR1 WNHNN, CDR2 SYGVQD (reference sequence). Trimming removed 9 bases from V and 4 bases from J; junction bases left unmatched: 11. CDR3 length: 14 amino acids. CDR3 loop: CASQEPGTVYGYTF. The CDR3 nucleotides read TGCGCCAGTCAAGAGCCCGGGACAGTCTATGGCTACACCTTC.

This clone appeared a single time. The CDR3 coding sequence is TGCGCCAGCAGCCCCAAACAAACAGGGGGGTTTTACAATGAGCAGTTCTTC. Its translation: CASSPKQTGGFYNEQFF. V is TRBV4-1 and J is TRBJ2-1; 8 nucleotides agree with TRBD1. Germline CDR1 is MGHRA and CDR2 is YSYEKL. The CDR3 is made up of 17 amino acids. The trim removed 4 bases at V and 4 bases at J, leaving 12 bases unmatched.

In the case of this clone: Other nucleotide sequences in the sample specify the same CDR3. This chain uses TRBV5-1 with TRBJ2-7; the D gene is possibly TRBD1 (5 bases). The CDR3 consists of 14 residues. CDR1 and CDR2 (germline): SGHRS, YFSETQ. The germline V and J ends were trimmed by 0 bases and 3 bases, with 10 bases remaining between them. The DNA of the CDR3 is TGCGCCAGCAGCTTGGCGCAGGGATACTACGAGCAGTACTTC. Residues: CASSLAQGYYEQYF.

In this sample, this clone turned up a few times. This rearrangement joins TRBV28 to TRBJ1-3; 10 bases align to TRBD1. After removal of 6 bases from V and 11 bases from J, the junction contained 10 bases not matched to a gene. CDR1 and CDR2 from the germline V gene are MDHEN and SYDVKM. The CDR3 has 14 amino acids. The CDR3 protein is CASRWSGTGDSIYF. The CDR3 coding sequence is TGTGCCAGCAGATGGTCCGGGACAGGGGACTCCATATATTTT.

The CDR3 is CASSLPSGTGGNEQFF. The CDR3 nucleotides are TGTGCCAGCAGCTTACCTAGCGGGACTGGGGGCAATGAGCAGTTCTTC. The J gene is TRBJ2-1, the V gene TRBV11-3, with 9 bases aligning to TRBD2. This CDR3 is built from 16 residues. The V and J ends lost 2 bases and 6 bases, in that order; junction bases with no gene match: 8. CDR1 is SGHNT, CDR2 YENEEA, per germline. Using reference TRBV11-3 and TRBJ2-1 for the parts outside the CDR3, the full variable domain is EAGVVQSPRYKIIEKKQPVAFWCNPISGHNTLYWYLQNLGQGPELLIRYENEEAVDDSQLPKDRFSAERLKGVDSTLKIQPAELGDSAVYLCASSLPSGTGGNEQFFGPGTRLTVL.

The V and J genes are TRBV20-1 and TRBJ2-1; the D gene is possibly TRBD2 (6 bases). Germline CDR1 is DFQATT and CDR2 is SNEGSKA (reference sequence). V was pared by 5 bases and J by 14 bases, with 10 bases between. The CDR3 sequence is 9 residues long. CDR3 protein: CSAGGTEFF. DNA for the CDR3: TGCAGTGCTGGCGGGACGGAGTTCTTC.

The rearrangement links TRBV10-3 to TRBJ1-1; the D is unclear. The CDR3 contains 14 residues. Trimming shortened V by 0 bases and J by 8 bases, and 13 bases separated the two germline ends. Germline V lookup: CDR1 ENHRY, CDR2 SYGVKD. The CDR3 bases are TGTGCCATCAGTGAGTCTGCTACCATCAAGGAAGCTTTCTTT. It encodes CAISESATIKEAFF.

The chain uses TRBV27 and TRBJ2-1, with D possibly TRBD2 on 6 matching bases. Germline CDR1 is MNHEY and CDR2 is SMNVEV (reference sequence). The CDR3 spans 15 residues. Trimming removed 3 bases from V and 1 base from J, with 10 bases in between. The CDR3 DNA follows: TGTGCCAGCAGTTTCGGGGGTTGTTCCTACAATGAGCAGTTCTTC. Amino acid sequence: CASSFGGCSYNEQFF.

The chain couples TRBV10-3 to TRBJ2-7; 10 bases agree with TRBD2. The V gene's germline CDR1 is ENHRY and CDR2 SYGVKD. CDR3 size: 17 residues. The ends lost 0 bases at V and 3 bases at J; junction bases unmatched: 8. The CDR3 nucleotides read TGTGCCATCAGTGAGTCCGGGGCACTAGCGGGGAGCTACGAGCAGTACTTC. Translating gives CAISESGALAGSYEQYF.

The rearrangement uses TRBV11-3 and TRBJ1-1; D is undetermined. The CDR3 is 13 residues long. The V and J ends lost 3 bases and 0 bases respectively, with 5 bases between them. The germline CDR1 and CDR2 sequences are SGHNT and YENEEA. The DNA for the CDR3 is TGTGCCAGCAGCTTGTCCGTGAACACTGAAGCTTTCTTT. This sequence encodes CASSLSVNTEAFF. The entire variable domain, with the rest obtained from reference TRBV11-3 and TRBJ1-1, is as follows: EAGVVQSPRYKIIEKKQPVAFWCNPISGHNTLYWYLQNLGQGPELLIRYENEEAVDDSQLPKDRFSAERLKGVDSTLKIQPAELGDSAVYLCASSLSVNTEAFFGQGTRLTVV.